This T cell receptor beta chain was obtained from a study of blood T cell repertoires in COVID-19. Original handling: Amplified reference gene primers provided the basis for estimating nucleated cell counts. The assay was immunoSEQ multiplex PCR, and TCRdb's table has in-frame clones only and misses some. From that table come the V and J calls and clone size; the DNA was used to work out D and trimming. Seen here are a few hundred thousand clones, 85% observed once, and the top ten hold 3% to 4.5%. Sequencing was done on a sample of peripheral blood. This clonotype originated in a woman in her late teens or twenties with acute or convalescent COVID-19.

This chain's CDR3 is CASSPLRGLIGNTIYF. The CDR3 DNA reads as TGTGCCAGCAGCCCGTTGAGAGGGTTGATTGGAAACACCATATATTTT. The chain joins TRBV11-2 to TRBJ1-3; the D is unclear. From germline, CDR1 is SGHAT and CDR2 FQNNGV. The CDR3 spans 16 residues. The V end was cut by 5 bases, the J end by 3 bases, with 17 bases between.